The next 29 T cell receptor beta chains were all read from a single sample in a study of T cell responses to AZD1222 COVID-19 vaccine (dated by TCRdb to the early 2020s). The sample's time point label, decoded: baseline before first vaccination. Receptors were amplified or captured by the immunoSEQ multiplex PCR assay. The clones in this table, taken by TCRdb from immuneACCESS, are in-frame only. Not every clone is retained; where verified, under half of the shortfall comes from an unresolved V gene, and the cause of the rest is unknown. The sample has about 92,000 clones on record, 70% to 90% of them singletons. The ten largest clones take up approximately 6.3% of the sample. Sequencing used peripheral blood, obtained on day 0 of AZD1222 vaccination. The receptors here all came from an adult in good health.

This chain uses TRBV11-2 with TRBJ2-7; weak D call: TRBD2 (6 bases). This CDR3 has 12 amino acids. Germline CDR1 reads SGHAT; CDR2 reads FQNNGV. The V end was cut by 7 bases, the J end by 2 bases, with 9 bases between. This CDR3 reads CASKGGTYEQYF. As DNA, the CDR3 is TGTGCCAGCAAGGGAGGAACCTACGAGCAGTACTTC.

Note on this clone: The sample holds other DNA sequences that translate to the same CDR3. V is TRBV7-3 and J is TRBJ1-1; D unresolved. Germline V gene lookup returns CDR1 SGHTA and CDR2 FQGTGA. This CDR3 has 13 residues. Trimming pared 3 bases from V and 1 base from J, leaving 6 bases between. The CDR3 region has the DNA TGTGCCAGCAGCTTCCAGGAGAACACTGAAGCTTTCTTT. This gives the protein CASSFQENTEAFF.

The V gene is TRBV9, the J gene TRBJ1-2; 8 bases line up with TRBD1. The CDR3 covers 12 residues. CDR1 is SGDLS, CDR2 YYNGEE, per germline. Trimming cost V 4 bases and J 8 bases; bases outside gene matches: 4. The CDR3 DNA is TGTGCCAGCAGCCGCACAGGGGGAGGCTACACCTTC. This encodes CASSRTGGGYTF.

This sequence joins TRBV7-3 and TRBJ2-1; the match to TRBD2 covers 10 bases. V lost 5 bases and J lost 9; bases outside the gene matches: 10. The germline gives CDR1 SGHTA, CDR2 FQGTGA. The CDR3 has 15 residues. CDR3 sequence (DNA): TGTGCCAGCAGCCCCTCTAGCGGGAGAAGGGGTGAGCAGTTCTTC. This sequence encodes CASSPSSGRRGEQFF.

The chain couples TRBV2 to TRBJ1-4; a weak D match, TRBD1 (5 bases). Germline V CDR1 and CDR2: SNHLY, FYNNEI. The CDR3 runs to 16 residues. Trimming removed 3 bases at V and 7 bases at J, with 18 bases between. Here the CDR3 reads CASSDFIQGSGEKLFF. CDR3 DNA sequence: TGTGCCAGCAGTGACTTCATTCAGGGATCGGGTGAAAAACTGTTTTTT.

V is TRBV27 and J is TRBJ2-5; weak D call: TRBD1 (6 bases). The V gene's germline CDR1 is MNHEY and CDR2 SMNVEV (reference sequence). This CDR3 is built from 15 residues. Trimming shortened V by 9 bases and J by 5 bases, and 22 bases separated the two germline ends. For the CDR3, the DNA is TGTGCCAGATACACCTCCACAGGGAATGGGGAGACCCAGTACTTC. This encodes CARYTSTGNGETQYF.

V usage is TRBV19 and J usage is TRBJ1-2; D gene ambiguous. The CDR3 runs 14 residues. Looked up from germline, CDR1 is LNHDA and CDR2 is SQIVND (reference sequence). V lost 5 bases and J 3 bases, leaving 13 bases between the germline ends. This CDR3 is CASSLGGNDYGYTF. CDR3 in DNA: TGTGCCAGTAGTTTGGGTGGGAACGACTATGGCTACACCTTC. Variable domain in full (rest from reference TRBV19 and TRBJ1-2): DGGITQSPKYLFRKEGQNVTLSCEQNLNHDAMYWYRQDPGQGLRLIYYSQIVNDFQKGDIAEGYSVSREKKESFPLTVTSAQKNPTAFYLCASSLGGNDYGYTFGSGTRLTVV.

Only a few counts were recorded for this clone. This chain uses TRBV3-1 (or the pseudogene TRBV3-2) with TRBJ1-3, with D maybe TRBD1 (5 bases). V was clipped by 2 bases and J by 2 bases, with 10 bases between them. Germline V gene sequence: CDR1 LGHDT, CDR2 YNNKEL (reference sequence). CDR3 length: 15 amino acids. CDR3 residues: CASSQLPGPGNTIYF. In DNA form, the CDR3 reads TGTGCCAGCAGCCAACTCCCAGGGCCTGGAAACACCATATATTTT.

This rearrangement joins TRBV2 to TRBJ2-7; 8 bases align to TRBD1. Germline V gives CDR1 SNHLY, CDR2 FYNNEI. V lost 7 bases and J lost 4; bases outside the gene matches: 9. The CDR3 runs to 14 residues. The DNA for the CDR3 is TGTGCCAGCATTGTCCAGCAGGGGGCATACGAGCAGTACTTC. This gives the protein CASIVQQGAYEQYF. Full variable domain (remainder filled in from reference TRBV2 and TRBJ2-7): EPEVTQTPSHQVTQMGQEVILRCVPISNHLYFYWYRQILGQKVEFLVSFYNNEISEKSEIFDDQFSVERPDGSNFTLKIRSTKLEDSAMYFCASIVQQGAYEQYFGPGTRLTVT.

This clone has just a few counts. The V call is TRBV27, the J call TRBJ2-1; D possibly corresponds to TRBD2 (5 bases). V shed 5 bases and J shed 7 bases, with 15 bases lying between them. Per germline, CDR1 MNHEY and CDR2 SMNVEV (reference sequence). The CDR3 loop spans 14 amino acids. The DNA for the CDR3 is TGTGCCAGCAGTCCCCCGGGAAGTCGAAATGAGCAGTTCTTC. Its translation is CASSPPGSRNEQFF.

This chain links TRBV7-9 with TRBJ2-1; 9 positions agree with TRBD1. This CDR3 comprises 16 residues. J was trimmed by 8 bases and V by 4 bases; bases with no gene match: 12. The germline V gene encodes CDR1 SEHNR and CDR2 FQNEAQ (reference sequence). CDR3: CASSSQGAMKKDEQFF. Written as DNA, the CDR3 is TGTGCCAGCAGCTCACAGGGGGCTATGAAGAAGGATGAGCAGTTCTTC.

The rearrangement uses TRBV2 and TRBJ2-5; D possibly matches TRBD1 or TRBD2 (5 bases each). Germline loops: CDR1 SNHLY, CDR2 FYNNEI. This CDR3 contains 14 residues. V gave up 0 bases and J gave up 5 bases, with 10 bases separating them. CDR3 region: CASSEAVWDETQYF. The CDR3 coding sequence is TGTGCCAGCAGTGAAGCAGTTTGGGACGAGACCCAGTACTTC.

A note on this clone: Lacking the conserved final phenylalanine or tryptophan, this CDR3 likely reflects a read error. Because the CDR3's place on the DNA is in doubt, the DNA is left out and the CDR3 is given as listed by TCRdb. This rearrangement joins TRBV28 to TRBJ2-7; the table's D call, TRBD1, has no DNA check behind it. 9 amino acids form the CDR3, both terminal residues included. Germline CDR1 MDHEN, CDR2 SYDVKM. The CDR3 here is CASTRPRKA.

This clone came up once. This chain joins TRBV7-9 and TRBJ2-1; D gene ambiguous. V lost 2 bases and J 15 bases, leaving 11 bases between the germline ends. The germline V gene has CDR1 SEHNR and CDR2 FQNEAQ (reference sequence). The length of the CDR3 is 11 residues. Here the CDR3 DNA reads TGTGCCAGCAGCTTATCCCTATCCCCGTTCTTC. It encodes CASSLSLSPFF.

The rearrangement uses TRBV18 and TRBJ1-2, with TRBD1 matching over 9 bases. Germline V gives CDR1 KGHSH, CDR2 LQKENI. The CDR3 totals 14 residues. J gave up 7 bases and V 2 bases, and 5 bases lay outside the gene matches. The CDR3 spells CASSPGQGSGGYTF. CDR3 nucleotides: TGTGCCAGCTCACCAGGACAGGGGAGCGGTGGCTACACCTTC.

The genes are TRBV28 and TRBJ1-5; D is unresolved. The CDR3 totals 14 residues. Germline CDR1 is MDHEN and CDR2 is SYDVKM. The ends were cut back, 3 bases at V and 1 base at J, with 7 bases in the middle. The CDR3 bases are TGTGCCAGCAGTTTCGGGGTAAGCAATCAGCCCCAGCATTTT. Encoded protein: CASSFGVSNQPQHF.

The chain carries TRBV19 and TRBJ1-1; tentative D call: TRBD1 (5 bases). V lost 3 bases to trimming and J lost 4 bases, with 9 bases between them. The length of the CDR3 is 13 residues. Germline values: CDR1 LNHDA, CDR2 SQIVND (reference sequence). CDR3 DNA sequence: TGTGCCAGTAGTATGGGGGAAGTCACTGAAGCTTTCTTT. Its translation: CASSMGEVTEAFF.

The chain recombines TRBV19 with TRBJ2-1; 13 bases match TRBD2. After removal of 6 bases from V and 3 bases from J, the junction contained 2 bases not matched to a gene. CDR1 is LNHDA and CDR2 is SQIVND in the germline V gene (reference sequence). There are 15 residues in the CDR3. The CDR3 coding sequence is TGTGCCAGTAGCCGACTAGCGGGAGGCTACAATGAGCAGTTCTTC. Translated, it gives CASSRLAGGYNEQFF.

This clone appeared a few times. The rearrangement links TRBV29-1 to TRBJ2-3, with 9 positions matching TRBD1. Germline V gene sequence: CDR1 SQVTM, CDR2 ANQGSEA. This CDR3 region has 16 residues. Unmatched junction bases numbered 7, after V lost 1 base and J lost 2 bases. The CDR3 DNA follows: TGCAGCGTTGAAGTTTGGGACAGGGAGGCCACAGATACGCAGTATTTT. Translating it yields CSVEVWDREATDTQYF.

This rearrangement joins TRBV29-1 to TRBJ1-1; 7 nucleotides line up with TRBD1. The germline V gene encodes CDR1 SQVTM and CDR2 ANQGSEA. The CDR3 length is 16 residues. V shed 6 bases and J 4 bases; nucleotides not matched to a gene: 17. CDR3 nucleotides: TGCAGCGTATGCAATAGGGACAGCCTAGGGGGCACTGAAGCTTTCTTT. It is translated as CSVCNRDSLGGTEAFF. Using reference TRBV29-1 and TRBJ1-1 for the parts outside the CDR3, the full variable domain is SAVISQKPSRDICQRGTSLTIQCQVDSQVTMMFWYRQQPGQSLTLIATANQGSEATYESGFVIDKFPISRPNLTFSTLTVSNMSPEDSSIYLCSVCNRDSLGGTEAFFGQGTRLTVV.

The rearrangement links TRBV6-6 to TRBJ2-2; TRBD2 agrees at 9 bases. CDR3 length: 15 amino acids. The V gene end was trimmed by 6 bases and the J gene end by 5 bases; junction bases not matched to a gene: 7. Germline lookup yields CDR1 MNHNY and CDR2 SVGAGI (reference sequence). The CDR3 DNA reads as TGTGCCAGCAGGCTTAGCGGGAGAGGTACCGGGGAGCTGTTTTTT. Amino acid sequence: CASRLSGRGTGELFF.

The chain employs TRBV5-6 and TRBJ1-1; perhaps TRBD1 as D (5 bases). The V gene lost 1 base and the J gene lost 5 bases, with 15 bases spanning the gap. CDR3 length: 15 amino acids. The germline gives CDR1 SGHDT, CDR2 YYEEEE. The CDR3 sequence is CASSLMTQGGTEAFF. The CDR3 DNA is TGTGCCAGCAGCTTGATGACCCAGGGAGGAACTGAAGCTTTCTTT.

This clone appeared a few times. Here the CDR3 reads CASSISAIGTDTQYF. The CDR3 coding sequence is TGTGCCAGTAGTATTAGCGCCATTGGGACAGATACGCAGTATTTT. V gene TRBV19 combines with J gene TRBJ2-3; D might be TRBD2 (5 bases). Trimming stripped 3 bases from V and 3 bases from J, with 13 bases between. CDR3 size: 15 residues. Germline V CDR1 and CDR2: LNHDA, SQIVND (reference sequence).

The chain carries TRBV11-2 and TRBJ2-7, with D perhaps TRBD1 (6 bases). Germline V gene sequence: CDR1 SGHAT, CDR2 FQNNGV. The ends were cut back, 5 bases at V and 1 base at J, with 12 bases in the middle. This CDR3 comprises 14 residues. The DNA of the CDR3 is TGTGCCAGCAGCCCCCCGGGACAATCCTACGAGCAGTACTTC. This gives the protein CASSPPGQSYEQYF.

The chain employs TRBV5-4 and TRBJ2-7; D perhaps matches TRBD2 (5 bases). The CDR3 spans 12 residues. The V gene's germline CDR1 is SGHNT and CDR2 YYREEE (reference sequence). V was shortened by 2 bases and J by 6 bases, with 9 bases between the two germline ends. Here the CDR3 reads CASSLVGAEQYF. CDR3 nucleotides: TGTGCCAGCAGCTTAGTGGGAGCCGAGCAGTACTTC. The complete variable domain, with remaining parts taken from reference TRBV5-4 and TRBJ2-7, reads ETGVTQSPTHLIKTRGQQVTLRCSSQSGHNTVSWYQQALGQGPQFIFQYYREEENGRGNFPPRFSGLQFPNYSSELNVNALELDDSALYLCASSLVGAEQYFGPGTRLTVT.

The J gene is TRBJ1-1, the V gene TRBV18; D ambiguous. The CDR3 spans 13 residues. Trimming pared 3 bases from V and 4 bases from J, leaving 9 bases between. CDR1 and CDR2 (germline): KGHSH, LQKENI. The CDR3 region has the DNA TGTGCCAGCTCACCGGCCGGGATCACTGAAGCTTTCTTT. Protein product: CASSPAGITEAFF.

The chain employs TRBV6-4 and TRBJ1-5, with a tentative D call TRBD1 (6 bases). V was pared by 3 bases and J by 6 bases, with 9 bases between. Per germline, CDR1 MRHNA and CDR2 SNTAGT. This CDR3 is 13 amino acids long. The CDR3 DNA is TGTGCCAGCAGTGAACAGGGAGGTCAGCCCCAGCATTTT. Its protein is CASSEQGGQPQHF.

V is TRBV28 and J is TRBJ1-2; TRBD1 matches at 8 bases. Germline CDR1 reads MDHEN; CDR2 reads SYDVKM. This CDR3 region has 14 residues. J lost 6 bases, V lost 5 bases, and 8 bases had no gene match. As DNA, the CDR3 is TGTGCCAGCAGTCTTCCCGGGACAGGTGATGGCTACACCTTC. Amino acid sequence: CASSLPGTGDGYTF.

The CDR3: CASSSEGTQYF. CDR3 DNA sequence: TGTGCCAGCAGCTCAGAGGGGACCCAGTACTTC. The J gene is TRBJ2-5, the V gene TRBV9, with D possibly matching TRBD2 (5 bases). Germline lookup yields CDR1 SGDLS and CDR2 YYNGEE. Between the trimmed V and J ends, which lost 4 bases and 7 bases, there was a span of 8 bases. The CDR3 covers 11 residues.